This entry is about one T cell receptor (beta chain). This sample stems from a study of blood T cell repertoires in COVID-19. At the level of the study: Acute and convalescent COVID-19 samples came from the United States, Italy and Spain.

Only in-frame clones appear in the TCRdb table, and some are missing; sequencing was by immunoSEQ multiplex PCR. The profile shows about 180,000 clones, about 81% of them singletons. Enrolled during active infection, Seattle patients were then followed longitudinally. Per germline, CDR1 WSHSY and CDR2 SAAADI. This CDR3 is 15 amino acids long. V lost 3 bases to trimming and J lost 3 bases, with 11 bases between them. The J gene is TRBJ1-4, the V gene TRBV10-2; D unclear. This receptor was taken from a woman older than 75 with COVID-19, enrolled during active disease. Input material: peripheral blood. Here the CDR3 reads CASSDTFSSNEKLFF. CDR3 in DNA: TGCGCCAGCAGTGATACTTTTTCCTCTAATGAAAAACTGTTTTTT.